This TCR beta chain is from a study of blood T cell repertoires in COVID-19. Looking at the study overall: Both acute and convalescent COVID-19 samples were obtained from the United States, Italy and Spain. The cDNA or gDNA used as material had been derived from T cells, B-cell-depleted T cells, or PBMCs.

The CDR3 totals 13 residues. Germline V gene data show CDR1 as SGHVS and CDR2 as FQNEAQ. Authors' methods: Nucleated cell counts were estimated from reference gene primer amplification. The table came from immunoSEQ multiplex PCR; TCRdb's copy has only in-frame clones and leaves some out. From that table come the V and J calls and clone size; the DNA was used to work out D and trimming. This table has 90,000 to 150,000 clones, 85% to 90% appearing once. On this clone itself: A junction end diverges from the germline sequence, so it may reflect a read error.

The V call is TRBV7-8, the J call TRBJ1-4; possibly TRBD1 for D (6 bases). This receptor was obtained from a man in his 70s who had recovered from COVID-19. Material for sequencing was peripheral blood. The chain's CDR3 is CAGRGRESEKLFF. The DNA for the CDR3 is TGTGCCGGCAGGGGCAGGGAAAGTGAAAAACTGTTTTTT.